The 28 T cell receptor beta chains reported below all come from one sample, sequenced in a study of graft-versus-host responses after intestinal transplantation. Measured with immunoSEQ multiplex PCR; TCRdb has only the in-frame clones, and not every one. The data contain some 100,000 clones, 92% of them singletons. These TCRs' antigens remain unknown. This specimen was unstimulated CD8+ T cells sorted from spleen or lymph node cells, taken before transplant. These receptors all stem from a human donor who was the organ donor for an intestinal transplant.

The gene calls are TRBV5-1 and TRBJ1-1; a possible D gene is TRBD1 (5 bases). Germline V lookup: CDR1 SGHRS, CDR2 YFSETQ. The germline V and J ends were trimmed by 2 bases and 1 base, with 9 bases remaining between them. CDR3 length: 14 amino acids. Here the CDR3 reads CASSFGQGNTEAFF. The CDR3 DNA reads TGCGCCAGCAGCTTCGGTCAGGGGAACACTGAAGCTTTCTTT.

CDR3 sequence: CASSQNRNYNEQFF. CDR3 DNA: TGTGCCAGCAGCCAAAACAGAAATTACAATGAGCAGTTCTTC. This chain connects TRBV14 to TRBJ2-1, with no clear D. The ends were cut back, 2 bases at V and 4 bases at J, with 9 bases in the middle. Germline lookup yields CDR1 SGHDN and CDR2 FVKESK. CDR3 length equals 14 residues.

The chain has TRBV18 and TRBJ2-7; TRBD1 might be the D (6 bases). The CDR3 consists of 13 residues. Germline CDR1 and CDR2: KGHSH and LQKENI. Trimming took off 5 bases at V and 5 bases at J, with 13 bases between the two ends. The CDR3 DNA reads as TGTGCCAGCTCATCAAAACAGGGCAACGAGCAGTACTTC. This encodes CASSSKQGNEQYF.

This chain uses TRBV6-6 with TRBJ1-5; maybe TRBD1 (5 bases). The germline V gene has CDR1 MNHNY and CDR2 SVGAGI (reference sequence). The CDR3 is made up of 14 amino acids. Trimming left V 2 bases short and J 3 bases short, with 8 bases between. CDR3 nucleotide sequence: TGTGCCAGCAGTTACGGAGGGGTCAATCAGCCCCAGCATTTT. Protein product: CASSYGGVNQPQHF.

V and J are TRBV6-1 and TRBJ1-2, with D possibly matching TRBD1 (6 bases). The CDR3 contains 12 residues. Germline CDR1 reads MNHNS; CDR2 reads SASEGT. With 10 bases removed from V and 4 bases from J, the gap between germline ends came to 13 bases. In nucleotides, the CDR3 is TGTGCCACCCTAGGGGGGGCCTATGGCTACACCTTC. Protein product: CATLGGAYGYTF.

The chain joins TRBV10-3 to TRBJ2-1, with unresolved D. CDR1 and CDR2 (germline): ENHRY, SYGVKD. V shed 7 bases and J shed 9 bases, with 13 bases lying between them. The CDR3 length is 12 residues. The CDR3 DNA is TGTGCCATCAAGACCCCTTCAGGTGAGCAGTTCTTC. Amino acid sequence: CAIKTPSGEQFF.

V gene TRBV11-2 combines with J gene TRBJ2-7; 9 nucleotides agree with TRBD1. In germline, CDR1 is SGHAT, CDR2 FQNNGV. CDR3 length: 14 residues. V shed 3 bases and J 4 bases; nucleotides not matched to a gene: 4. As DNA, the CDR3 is TGTGCCAGCAGCTTCGGACAGGGGTCATACGAGCAGTACTTC. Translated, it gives CASSFGQGSYEQYF. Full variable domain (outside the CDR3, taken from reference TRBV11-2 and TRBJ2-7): EAGVAQSPRYKIIEKRQSVAFWCNPISGHATLYWYQQILGQGPKLLIQFQNNGVVDDSQLPKDRFSAERLKGVDSTLKIQPAKLEDSAVYLCASSFGQGSYEQYFGPGTRLTVT.

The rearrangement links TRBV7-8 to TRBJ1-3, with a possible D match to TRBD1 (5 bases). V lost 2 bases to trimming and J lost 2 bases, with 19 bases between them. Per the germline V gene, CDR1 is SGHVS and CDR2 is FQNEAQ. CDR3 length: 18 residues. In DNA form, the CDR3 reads TGTGCCAGCAGCTTATCTGGGGCACTCGTAGTTCCTGGAAACACCATATATTTT. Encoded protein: CASSLSGALVVPGNTIYF.

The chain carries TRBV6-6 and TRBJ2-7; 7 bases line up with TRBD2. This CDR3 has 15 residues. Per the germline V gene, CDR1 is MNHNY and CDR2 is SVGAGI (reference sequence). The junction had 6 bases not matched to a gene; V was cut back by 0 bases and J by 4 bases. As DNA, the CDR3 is TGTGCCAGCAGTTACTCGCCTAGCGGCGGGTACGAGCAGTACTTC. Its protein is CASSYSPSGGYEQYF.

CDR3 nucleotides: TGCGCCAGCAGCTACACAGGGGGCCAGGGCTACACCTTC. Translating it yields CASSYTGGQGYTF. The chain has TRBV5-1 and TRBJ1-2, with 9 bases matching TRBD1. The CDR3 covers 13 residues. CDR1 SGHRS and CDR2 YFSETQ come from the germline V gene. Unmatched junction bases numbered 5, after V lost 3 bases and J lost 8 bases.

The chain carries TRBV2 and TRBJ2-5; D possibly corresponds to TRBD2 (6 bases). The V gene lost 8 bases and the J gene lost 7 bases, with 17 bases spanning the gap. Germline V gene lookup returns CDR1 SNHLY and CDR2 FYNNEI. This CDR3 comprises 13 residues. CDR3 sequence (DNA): TGTGCCAGCTTCCGTGCGGGGCAGGGGACCCAGTACTTC. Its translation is CASFRAGQGTQYF.

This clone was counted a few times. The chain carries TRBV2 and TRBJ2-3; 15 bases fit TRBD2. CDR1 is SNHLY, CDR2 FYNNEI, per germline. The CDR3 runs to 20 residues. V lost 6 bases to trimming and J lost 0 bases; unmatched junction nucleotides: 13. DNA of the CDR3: TGTGCCAGCAGGGGAGGACTAGCGGGGGGGCCATACCAGAGCACAGATACGCAGTATTTT. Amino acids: CASRGGLAGGPYQSTDTQYF.

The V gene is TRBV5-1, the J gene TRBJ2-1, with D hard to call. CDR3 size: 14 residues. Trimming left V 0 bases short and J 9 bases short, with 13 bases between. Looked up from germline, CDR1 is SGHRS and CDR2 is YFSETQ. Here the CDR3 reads CASSLATKTGEQFF. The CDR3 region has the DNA TGCGCCAGCAGCTTGGCCACCAAGACTGGTGAGCAGTTCTTC.

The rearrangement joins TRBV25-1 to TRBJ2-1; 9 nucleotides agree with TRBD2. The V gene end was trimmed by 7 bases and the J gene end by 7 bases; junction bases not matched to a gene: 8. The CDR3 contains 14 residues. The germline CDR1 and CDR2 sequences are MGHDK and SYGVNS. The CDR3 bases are TGTGCCAGCAAGGCTAGCGGGAACGGGAATGAGCAGTTCTTC. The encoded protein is CASKASGNGNEQFF.

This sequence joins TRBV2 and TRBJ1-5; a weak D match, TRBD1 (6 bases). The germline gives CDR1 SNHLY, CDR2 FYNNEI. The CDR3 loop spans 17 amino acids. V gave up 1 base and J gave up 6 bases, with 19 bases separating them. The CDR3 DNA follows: TGTGCCAGCAGTGAAGATCCCACGGCAGGGGAGGGTCAGCCCCAGCATTTT. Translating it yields CASSEDPTAGEGQPQHF. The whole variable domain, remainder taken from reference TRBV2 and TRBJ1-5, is EPEVTQTPSHQVTQMGQEVILRCVPISNHLYFYWYRQILGQKVEFLVSFYNNEISEKSEIFDDQFSVERPDGSNFTLKIRSTKLEDSAMYFCASSEDPTAGEGQPQHFGDGTRLSIL.

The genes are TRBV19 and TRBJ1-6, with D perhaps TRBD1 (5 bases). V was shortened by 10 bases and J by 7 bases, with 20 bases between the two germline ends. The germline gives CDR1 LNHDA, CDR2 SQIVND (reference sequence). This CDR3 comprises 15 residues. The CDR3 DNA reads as TGTGCCACAAGCCAAAATATAGGGGTGAATTCACCCCTCCACTTT. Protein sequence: CATSQNIGVNSPLHF.

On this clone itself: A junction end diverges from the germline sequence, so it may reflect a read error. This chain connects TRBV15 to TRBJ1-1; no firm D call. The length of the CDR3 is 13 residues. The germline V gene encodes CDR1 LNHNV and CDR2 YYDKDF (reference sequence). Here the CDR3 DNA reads TGTGCCACCAGCGGAGACAAGAACACTGAAGCTTTCTTT. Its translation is CATSGDKNTEAFF.

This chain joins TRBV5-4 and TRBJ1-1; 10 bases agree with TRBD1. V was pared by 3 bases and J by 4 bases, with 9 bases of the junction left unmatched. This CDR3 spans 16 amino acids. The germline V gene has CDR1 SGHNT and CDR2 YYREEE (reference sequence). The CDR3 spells CASSSDRGYRSTEAFF. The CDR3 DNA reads TGTGCCAGCAGCTCGGACAGGGGGTACCGTAGCACTGAAGCTTTCTTT.

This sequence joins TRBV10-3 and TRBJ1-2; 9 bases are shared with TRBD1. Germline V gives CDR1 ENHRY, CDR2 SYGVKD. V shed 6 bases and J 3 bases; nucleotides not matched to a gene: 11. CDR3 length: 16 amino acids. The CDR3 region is CAISRTGDWGYYGYTF. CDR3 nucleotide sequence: TGTGCCATCAGCAGGACAGGGGATTGGGGTTACTATGGCTACACCTTC.

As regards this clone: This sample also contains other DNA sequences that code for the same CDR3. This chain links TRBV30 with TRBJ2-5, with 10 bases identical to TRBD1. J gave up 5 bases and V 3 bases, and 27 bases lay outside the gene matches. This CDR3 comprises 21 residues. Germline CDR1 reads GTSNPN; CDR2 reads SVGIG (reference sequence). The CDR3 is CAWRPSRDRGVLRREQETQYF. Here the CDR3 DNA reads TGTGCCTGGAGGCCAAGCCGGGACAGGGGCGTTTTACGACGAGAACAGGAGACCCAGTACTTC.

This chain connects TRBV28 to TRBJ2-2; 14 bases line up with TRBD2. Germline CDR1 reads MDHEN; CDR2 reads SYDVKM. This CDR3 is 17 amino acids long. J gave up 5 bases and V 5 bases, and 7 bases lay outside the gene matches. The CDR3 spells CASSQAGLAGGTGELFF. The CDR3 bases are TGTGCCAGCAGTCAGGCCGGACTAGCGGGAGGTACCGGGGAGCTGTTTTTT.

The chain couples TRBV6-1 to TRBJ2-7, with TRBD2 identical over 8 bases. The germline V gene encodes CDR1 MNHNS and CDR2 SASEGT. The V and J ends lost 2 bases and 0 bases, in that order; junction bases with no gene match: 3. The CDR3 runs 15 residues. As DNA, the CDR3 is TGTGCCAGCAGTGAATACAGCGGGAGCTCCTACGAGCAGTACTTC. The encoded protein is CASSEYSGSSYEQYF.

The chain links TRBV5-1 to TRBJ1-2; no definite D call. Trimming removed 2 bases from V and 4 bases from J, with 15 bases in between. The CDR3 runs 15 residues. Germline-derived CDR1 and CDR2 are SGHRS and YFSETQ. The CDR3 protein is CASSFIGSEPYGYTF. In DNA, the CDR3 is TGCGCCAGCAGCTTCATAGGGAGTGAACCCTATGGCTACACCTTC.

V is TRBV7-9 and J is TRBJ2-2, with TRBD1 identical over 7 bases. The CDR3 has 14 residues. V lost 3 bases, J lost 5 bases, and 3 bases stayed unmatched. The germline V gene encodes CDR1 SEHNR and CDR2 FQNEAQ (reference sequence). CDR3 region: CASSFSGGTGELFF. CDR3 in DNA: TGTGCCAGCAGCTTTTCAGGGGGAACCGGGGAGCTGTTTTTT.

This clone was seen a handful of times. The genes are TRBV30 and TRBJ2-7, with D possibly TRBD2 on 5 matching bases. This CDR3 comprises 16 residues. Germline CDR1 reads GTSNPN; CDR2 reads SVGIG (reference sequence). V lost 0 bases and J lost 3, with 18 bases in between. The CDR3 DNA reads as TGTGCCTGGAGTGTACTCGGGATACATCCCTTCTACGAGCAGTACTTC. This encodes CAWSVLGIHPFYEQYF.

The CDR3 protein is CASSFIAPFSGEQYF. The CDR3 bases are TGCGCCAGCAGCTTTATTGCGCCCTTTTCGGGCGAGCAGTACTTC. This rearrangement joins TRBV5-1 to TRBJ2-7; D gene uncertain. The V end was cut by 2 bases, the J end by 6 bases, with 18 bases between. This CDR3 spans 15 amino acids. Germline CDR1 SGHRS, CDR2 YFSETQ.

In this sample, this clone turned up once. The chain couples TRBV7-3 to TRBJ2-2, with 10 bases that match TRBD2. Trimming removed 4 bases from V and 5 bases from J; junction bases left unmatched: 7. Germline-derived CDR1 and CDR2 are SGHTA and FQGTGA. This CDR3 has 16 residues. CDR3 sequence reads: CASSWSSGSGTGELFF. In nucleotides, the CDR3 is TGTGCCAGCAGCTGGTCTAGCGGGAGTGGAACCGGGGAGCTGTTTTTT.

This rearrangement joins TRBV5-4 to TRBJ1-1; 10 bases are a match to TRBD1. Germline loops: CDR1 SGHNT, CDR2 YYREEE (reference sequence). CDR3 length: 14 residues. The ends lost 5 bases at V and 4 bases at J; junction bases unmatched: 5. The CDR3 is CASRAGQGFTEAFF. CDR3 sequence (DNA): TGTGCCAGCAGGGCGGGACAGGGGTTCACTGAAGCTTTCTTT. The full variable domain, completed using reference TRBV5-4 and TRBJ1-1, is ETGVTQSPTHLIKTRGQQVTLRCSSQSGHNTVSWYQQALGQGPQFIFQYYREEENGRGNFPPRFSGLQFPNYSSELNVNALELDDSALYLCASRAGQGFTEAFFGQGTRLTVV.